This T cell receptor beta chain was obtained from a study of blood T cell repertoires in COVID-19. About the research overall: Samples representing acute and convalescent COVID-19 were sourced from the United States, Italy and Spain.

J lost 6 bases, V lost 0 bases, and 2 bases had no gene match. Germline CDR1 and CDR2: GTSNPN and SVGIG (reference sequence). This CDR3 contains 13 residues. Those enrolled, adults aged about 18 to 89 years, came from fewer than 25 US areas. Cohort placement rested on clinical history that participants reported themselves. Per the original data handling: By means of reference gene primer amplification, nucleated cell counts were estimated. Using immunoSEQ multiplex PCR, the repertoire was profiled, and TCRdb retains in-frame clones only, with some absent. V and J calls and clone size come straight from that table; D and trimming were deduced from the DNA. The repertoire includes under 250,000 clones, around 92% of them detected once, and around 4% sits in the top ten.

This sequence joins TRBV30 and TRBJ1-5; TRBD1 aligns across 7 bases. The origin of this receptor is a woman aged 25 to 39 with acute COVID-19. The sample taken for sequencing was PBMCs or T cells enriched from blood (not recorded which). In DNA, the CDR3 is TGTGCCTGGAGTGTCCAGGGGGGTCAGCCCCAGCATTTT. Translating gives CAWSVQGGQPQHF.